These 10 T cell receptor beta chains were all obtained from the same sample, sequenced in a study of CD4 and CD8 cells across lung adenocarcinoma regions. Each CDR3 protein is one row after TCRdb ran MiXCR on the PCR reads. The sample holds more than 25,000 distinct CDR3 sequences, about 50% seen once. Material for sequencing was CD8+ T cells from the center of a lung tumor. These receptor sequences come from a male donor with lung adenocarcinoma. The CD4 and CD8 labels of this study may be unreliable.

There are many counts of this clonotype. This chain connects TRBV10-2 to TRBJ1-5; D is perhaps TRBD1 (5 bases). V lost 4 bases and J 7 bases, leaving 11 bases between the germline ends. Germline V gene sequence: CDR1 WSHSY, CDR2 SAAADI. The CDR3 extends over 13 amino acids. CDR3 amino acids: CASSVNGGQPQHF. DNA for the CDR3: TGCGCCAGCAGTGTTAACGGGGGGCAGCCCCAGCATTTT.

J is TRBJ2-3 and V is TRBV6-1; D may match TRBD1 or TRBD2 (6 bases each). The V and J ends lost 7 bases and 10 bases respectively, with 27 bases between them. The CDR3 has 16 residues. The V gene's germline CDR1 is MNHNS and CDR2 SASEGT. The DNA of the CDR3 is TGTGCCAGCATGGGCACCTGGACTGGCGGGACAAATGCGCAGTATTTT. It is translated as CASMGTWTGGTNAQYF.

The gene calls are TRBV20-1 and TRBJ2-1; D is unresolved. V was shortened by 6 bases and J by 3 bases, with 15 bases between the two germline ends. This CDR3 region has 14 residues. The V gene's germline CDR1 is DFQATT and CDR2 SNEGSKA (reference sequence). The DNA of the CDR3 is TGCAGTGCCCTACACCCCGCAGTCTACAATGAGCAGTTCTTC. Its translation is CSALHPAVYNEQFF.

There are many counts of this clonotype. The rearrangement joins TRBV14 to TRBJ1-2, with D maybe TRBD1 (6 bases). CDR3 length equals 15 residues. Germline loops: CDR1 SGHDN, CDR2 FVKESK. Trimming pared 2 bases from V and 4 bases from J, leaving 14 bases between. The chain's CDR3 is CASSQTGAPGYGYTF. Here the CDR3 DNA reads TGTGCCAGCAGCCAAACGGGGGCGCCGGGCTATGGCTACACCTTC. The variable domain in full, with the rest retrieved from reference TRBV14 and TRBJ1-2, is EAGVTQFPSHSVIEKGQTVTLRCDPISGHDNLYWYRRVMGKEIKFLLHFVKESKQDESGMPNNRFLAERTGGTYSTLKVQPAELEDSGVYFCASSQTGAPGYGYTFGSGTRLTVV.

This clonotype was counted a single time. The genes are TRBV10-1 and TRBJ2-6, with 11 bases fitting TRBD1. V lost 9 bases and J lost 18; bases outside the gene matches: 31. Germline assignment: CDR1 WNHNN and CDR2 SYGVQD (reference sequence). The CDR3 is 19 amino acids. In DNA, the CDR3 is TGCGCCAGGAAGCCCCCACCGGGACAGGGGGGCTCTCGGAAAGAGGCCCAGACTTTC. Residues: CARKPPPGQGGSRKEAQTF.

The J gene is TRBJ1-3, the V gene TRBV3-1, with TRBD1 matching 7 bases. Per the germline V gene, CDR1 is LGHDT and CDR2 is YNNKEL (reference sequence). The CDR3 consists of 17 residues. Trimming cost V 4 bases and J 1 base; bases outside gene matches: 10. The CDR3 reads CASSPWTGSSSGNTIYF. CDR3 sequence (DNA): TGTGCCAGCAGCCCCTGGACAGGAAGCTCTTCTGGAAACACCATATATTTT.

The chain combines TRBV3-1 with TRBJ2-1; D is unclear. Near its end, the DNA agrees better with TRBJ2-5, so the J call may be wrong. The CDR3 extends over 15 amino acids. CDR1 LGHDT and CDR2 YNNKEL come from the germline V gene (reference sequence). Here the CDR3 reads CASSLLTGLRETQYF. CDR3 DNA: TGTGCCAGCAGCCTCCTGACGGGCCTCCGAGAGACCCAGTACTTC.

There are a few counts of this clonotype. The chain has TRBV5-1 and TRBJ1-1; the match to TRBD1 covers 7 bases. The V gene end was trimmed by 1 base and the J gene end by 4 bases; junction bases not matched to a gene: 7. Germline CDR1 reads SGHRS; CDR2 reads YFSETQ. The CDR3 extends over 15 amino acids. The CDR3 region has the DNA TGCGCCAGCAGCTTGACGGCAGGGGGGCGCACTGAAGCTTTCTTT. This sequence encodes CASSLTAGGRTEAFF.

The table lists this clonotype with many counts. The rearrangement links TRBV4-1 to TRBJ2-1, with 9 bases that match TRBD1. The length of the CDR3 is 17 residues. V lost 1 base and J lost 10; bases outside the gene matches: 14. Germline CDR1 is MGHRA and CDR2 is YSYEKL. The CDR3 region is CASSQGAAGTGIGEQFF. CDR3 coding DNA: TGCGCCAGCAGCCAAGGAGCTGCAGGGACAGGGATAGGGGAGCAGTTCTTC.

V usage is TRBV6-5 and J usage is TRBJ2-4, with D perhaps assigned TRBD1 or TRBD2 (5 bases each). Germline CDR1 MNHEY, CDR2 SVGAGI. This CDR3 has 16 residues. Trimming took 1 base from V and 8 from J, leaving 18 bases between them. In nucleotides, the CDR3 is TGTGCCAGCAGTTACTTTGCTCGGGGCCCCACCTACATTCAGTACTTC. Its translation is CASSYFARGPTYIQYF.